This T cell receptor beta chain was recorded in a study of regulatory and conventional T cells in RAG deficiency. TCRdb keeps only in-frame clones here, not all; method: immunoSEQ multiplex PCR. The data hold about 32,000 clones, with approximately 89% observed a single time. On this clone itself: Antigen: not known. Relative to the germline gene, one junction end is altered; a read error may explain this. This sample also contains other DNA sequences that code for the same CDR3.

This CDR3 has 15 residues. The germline V gene encodes CDR1 MNHEY and CDR2 SVGAGI. Broader study findings: Omenn patients showed >80% Treg-Tconv overlap and shorter CDR3 lengths. Omenn syndrome and CID/AS patients had roughly 92-fold fewer unique Treg TCR beta sequences, versus around 9.8-fold elsewhere.

These data are also associated with another study on regulatory T cells. According to that study: Primers: 52 TRBV forward and 13 TRBJ reverse. In patients, unique TRB V-J pairs were restricted and V/J usage skewed, especially in Tregs.

This sequence originates from a human donor in good health. V gene TRBV6-5 combines with J gene TRBJ1-4; D unresolved. Sample: CD8+ T cells sorted from blood. The CDR3 spells CASSLQLGENEKLFF. The CDR3 bases are TGCGCCAGCAGTTTACAACTCGGGGAAAATGAAAAACTGTTTTTT.